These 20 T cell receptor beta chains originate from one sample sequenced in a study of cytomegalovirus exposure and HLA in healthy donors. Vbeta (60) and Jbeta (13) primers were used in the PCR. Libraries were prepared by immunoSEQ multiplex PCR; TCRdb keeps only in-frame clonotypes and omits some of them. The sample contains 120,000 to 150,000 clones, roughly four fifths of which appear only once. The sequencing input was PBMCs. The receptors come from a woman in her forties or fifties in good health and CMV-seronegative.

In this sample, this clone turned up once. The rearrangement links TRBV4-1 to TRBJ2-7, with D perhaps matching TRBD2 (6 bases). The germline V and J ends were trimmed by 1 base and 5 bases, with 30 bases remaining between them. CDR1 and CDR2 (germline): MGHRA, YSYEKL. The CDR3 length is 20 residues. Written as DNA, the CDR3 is TGCGCCAGCAGCCAAGCTTGGATGGCCGGGACCGCCTTAGGAGGGAACGAGCAGTACTTC. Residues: CASSQAWMAGTALGGNEQYF.

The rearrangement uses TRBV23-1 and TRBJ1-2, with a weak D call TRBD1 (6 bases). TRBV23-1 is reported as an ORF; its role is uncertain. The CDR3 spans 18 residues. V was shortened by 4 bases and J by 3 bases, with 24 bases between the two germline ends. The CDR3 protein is CASSPYGGANSNDYGYTF. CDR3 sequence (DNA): TGCGCCAGCAGTCCCTACGGGGGGGCGAACTCCAATGACTATGGCTACACCTTC.

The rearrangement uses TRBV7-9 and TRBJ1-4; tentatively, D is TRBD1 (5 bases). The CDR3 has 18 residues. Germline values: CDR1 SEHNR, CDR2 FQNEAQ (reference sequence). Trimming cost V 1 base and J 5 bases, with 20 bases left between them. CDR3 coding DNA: TGTGCCAGCAGCTTAGGATCTTTGACAGCCTTAGGGAATGAAAAACTGTTTTTT. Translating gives CASSLGSLTALGNEKLFF.

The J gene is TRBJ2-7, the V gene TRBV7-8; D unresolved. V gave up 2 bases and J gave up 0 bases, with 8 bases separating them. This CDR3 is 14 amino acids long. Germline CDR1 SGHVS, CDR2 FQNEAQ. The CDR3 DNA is TGTGCCAGCAGCTTACTTCTTCCCTCCTACGAGCAGTACTTC. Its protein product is CASSLLLPSYEQYF.

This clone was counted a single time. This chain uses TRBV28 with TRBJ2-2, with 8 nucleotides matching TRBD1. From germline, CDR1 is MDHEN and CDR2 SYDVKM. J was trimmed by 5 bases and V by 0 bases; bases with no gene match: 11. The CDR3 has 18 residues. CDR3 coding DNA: TGTGCCAGCAGTTTATGGTCCTGGACAGGGTTCCGAACCGGGGAGCTGTTTTTT. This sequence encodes CASSLWSWTGFRTGELFF.

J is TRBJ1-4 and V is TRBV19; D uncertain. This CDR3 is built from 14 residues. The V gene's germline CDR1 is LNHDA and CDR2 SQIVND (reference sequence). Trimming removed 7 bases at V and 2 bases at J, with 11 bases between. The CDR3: CASKPRSTNEKLFF. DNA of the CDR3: TGTGCCAGTAAGCCTAGGTCGACTAATGAAAAACTGTTTTTT.

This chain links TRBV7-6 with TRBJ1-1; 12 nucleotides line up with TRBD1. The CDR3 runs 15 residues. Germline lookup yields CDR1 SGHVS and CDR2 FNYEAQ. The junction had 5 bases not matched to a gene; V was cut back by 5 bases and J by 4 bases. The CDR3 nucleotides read TGTGCCAGCAGCAGGGGACAGGGGGCGGTCACTGAAGCTTTCTTT. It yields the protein CASSRGQGAVTEAFF.

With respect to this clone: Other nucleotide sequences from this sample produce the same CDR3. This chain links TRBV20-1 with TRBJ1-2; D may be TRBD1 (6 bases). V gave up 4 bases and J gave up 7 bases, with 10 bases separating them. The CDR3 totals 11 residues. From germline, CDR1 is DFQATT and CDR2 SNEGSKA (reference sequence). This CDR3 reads CSATGAGGYTF. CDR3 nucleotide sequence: TGCAGTGCTACAGGGGCGGGTGGCTACACCTTC.

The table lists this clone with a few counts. The CDR3 sequence: CASSETTGTVTDTQYF. The CDR3 region has the DNA TGTGCCAGCAGTGAAACCACCGGGACAGTCACAGATACGCAGTATTTT. The gene calls are TRBV2 and TRBJ2-3, with 7 bases matching TRBD1. The CDR3 is 16 amino acids. Germline V lookup: CDR1 SNHLY, CDR2 FYNNEI. After removal of 2 bases from V and 2 bases from J, the junction contained 7 bases not matched to a gene.

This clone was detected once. Written as DNA, the CDR3 is TGTGCCAGTACCGATAGTAGGACTAGCGGGGGGCGGGGGAATGAGCAGTTCTTC. Translated: CASTDSRTSGGRGNEQFF. J is TRBJ2-1 and V is TRBV19, with 14 bases identical to TRBD2. Looked up from germline, CDR1 is LNHDA and CDR2 is SQIVND (reference sequence). This CDR3 is 18 amino acids long. The V and J ends lost 7 bases and 7 bases, in that order; junction bases with no gene match: 15.

CDR3 loop: CASSFSGELFF. CDR3 sequence (DNA): TGCGCCAGCAGCTTTAGCGGGGAGCTGTTTTTT. The chain couples TRBV5-1 to TRBJ2-2; D is unresolved. From germline, CDR1 is SGHRS and CDR2 YFSETQ. The CDR3 is 11 amino acids. Deletions cut 2 bases from V and 7 bases from J, with 3 bases between.

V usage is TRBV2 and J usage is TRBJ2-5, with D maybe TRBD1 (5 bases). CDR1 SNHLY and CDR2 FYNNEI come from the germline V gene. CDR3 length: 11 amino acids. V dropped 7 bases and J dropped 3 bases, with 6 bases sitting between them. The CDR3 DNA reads TGTGCCAGCACACAGGAAGAGACCCAGTACTTC. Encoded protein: CASTQEETQYF.

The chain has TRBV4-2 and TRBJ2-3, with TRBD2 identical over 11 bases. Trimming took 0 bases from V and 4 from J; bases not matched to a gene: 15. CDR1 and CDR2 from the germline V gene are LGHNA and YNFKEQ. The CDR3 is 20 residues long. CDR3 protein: CASSQDRVGRPSGGPDTQYF. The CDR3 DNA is TGTGCCAGCAGCCAAGATAGGGTGGGGCGCCCTAGCGGGGGGCCAGATACGCAGTATTTT.

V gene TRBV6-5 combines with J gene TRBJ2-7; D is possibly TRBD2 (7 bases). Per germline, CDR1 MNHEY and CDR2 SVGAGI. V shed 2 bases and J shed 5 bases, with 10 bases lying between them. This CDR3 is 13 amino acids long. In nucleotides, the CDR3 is TGTGCCAGCAGTTACAGGGGGGGGAACGAGCAGTACTTC. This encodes CASSYRGGNEQYF.

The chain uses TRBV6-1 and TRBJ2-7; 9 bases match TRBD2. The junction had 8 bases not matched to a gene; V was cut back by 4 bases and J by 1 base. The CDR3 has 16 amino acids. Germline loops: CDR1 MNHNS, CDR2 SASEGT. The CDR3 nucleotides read TGTGCCAGCAGTGCCCGTAGCGGGGGCCATTCCTACGAGCAGTACTTC. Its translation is CASSARSGGHSYEQYF.

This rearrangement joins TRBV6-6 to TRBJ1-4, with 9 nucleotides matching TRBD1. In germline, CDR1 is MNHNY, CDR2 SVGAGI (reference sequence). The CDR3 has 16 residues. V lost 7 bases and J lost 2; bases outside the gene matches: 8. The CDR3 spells CASTTGTGWTNEKLFF. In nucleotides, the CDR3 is TGTGCCAGCACCACCGGGACAGGGTGGACTAATGAAAAACTGTTTTTT.

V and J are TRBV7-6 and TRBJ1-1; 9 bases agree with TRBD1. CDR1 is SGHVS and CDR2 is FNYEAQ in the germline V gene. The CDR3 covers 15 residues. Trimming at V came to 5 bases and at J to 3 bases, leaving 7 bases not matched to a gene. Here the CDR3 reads CASSLQGALDTEAFF. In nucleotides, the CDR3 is TGTGCCAGCAGCCTACAGGGGGCACTGGACACTGAAGCTTTCTTT.

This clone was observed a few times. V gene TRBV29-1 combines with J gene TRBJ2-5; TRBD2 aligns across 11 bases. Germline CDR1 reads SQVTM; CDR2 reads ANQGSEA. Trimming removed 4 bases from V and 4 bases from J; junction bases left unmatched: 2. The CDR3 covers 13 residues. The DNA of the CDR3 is TGCAGCGTTGTTAGCGGGGGGGCAGAGACCCAGTACTTC. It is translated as CSVVSGGAETQYF.

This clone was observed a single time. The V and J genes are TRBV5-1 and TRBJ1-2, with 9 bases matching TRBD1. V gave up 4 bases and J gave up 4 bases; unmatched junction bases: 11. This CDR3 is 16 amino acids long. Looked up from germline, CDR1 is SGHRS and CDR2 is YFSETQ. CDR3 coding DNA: TGCGCCAGCAGCCCTAACAGGGACAGGGTCGGCTATGGCTACACCTTC. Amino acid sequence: CASSPNRDRVGYGYTF. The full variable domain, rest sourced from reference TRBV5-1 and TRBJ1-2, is KAGVTQTPRYLIKTRGQQVTLSCSPISGHRSVSWYQQTPGQGLQFLFEYFSETQRNKGNFPGRFSGRQFSNSRSEMNVSTLELGDSALYLCASSPNRDRVGYGYTFGSGTRLTVV.

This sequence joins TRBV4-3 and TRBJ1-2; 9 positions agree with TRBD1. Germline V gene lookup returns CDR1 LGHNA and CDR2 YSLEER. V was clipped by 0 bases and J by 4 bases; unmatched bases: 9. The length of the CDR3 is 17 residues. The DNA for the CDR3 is TGCGCCAGCAGCCAAGATCGAAGGGACAGGGATTTCTATGGCTACACCTTC. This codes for CASSQDRRDRDFYGYTF.